A single sample is the source of the 10 T cell receptor beta chains below, sequenced in a study of metastatic and nonmetastatic thyroid tumors. Via MiXCR, TCRdb re-called the PCR reads. There are approximately 28,000 clones in the sample; roughly 25% occur only once, and roughly 15% lies in the top ten. No treatment of any kind had been given to any patient before thyroid surgery. The sequencing input was blood. The receptors originated from a female donor with papillary thyroid cancer or a benign thyroid nodule (not recorded which). Some clones in this sample may be carry-over from other donors' samples.

This clone was counted a few times. The V call is TRBV6-1, the J call TRBJ1-5; no firm D call. This CDR3 is built from 14 residues. Trimming shortened V by 1 base and J by 2 bases, and 6 bases separated the two germline ends. In germline, CDR1 is MNHNS, CDR2 SASEGT. The CDR3 bases are TGTGCCAGCAGTGAAGGGGCAGGCAATCAGCCCCAGCATTTT. Translated: CASSEGAGNQPQHF.

The chain combines TRBV2 with TRBJ2-1; 7 bases align to TRBD2. Germline loops: CDR1 SNHLY, CDR2 FYNNEI. The CDR3 runs to 16 residues. Losses at the gene ends were 4 bases for V and 9 bases for J; bases not matched to a gene: 15. The CDR3 bases are TGTGCCAGCAGTGTCGCGACTAGCTGGAGACTGGGTGAGCAGTTCTTC. It specifies CASSVATSWRLGEQFF.

This clone was detected many times. This sample includes further DNA sequences coding for the same CDR3. V and J are TRBV20-1 and TRBJ2-1; the match to TRBD2 covers 12 bases. J lost 1 base, V lost 6 bases, and 13 bases had no gene match. Germline V CDR1 and CDR2: DFQATT, SNEGSKA (reference sequence). CDR3 length equals 18 residues. Written as DNA, the CDR3 is TGCAGTGCCCCCGACCCCCGGACTAGCGGGGATTCCTACAATGAGCAGTTCTTC. This encodes CSAPDPRTSGDSYNEQFF.

This clone came up many times. CDR3 bases: TGCGCCAGCAGCTTGGGTCCTAGCGGGATCTTCGCAGATACGCAGTATTTT. Protein sequence: CASSLGPSGIFADTQYF. V is TRBV5-1 and J is TRBJ2-3, with 9 bases aligning to TRBD2. V shed 0 bases, J shed 4 bases, and the junction held 9 bases outside the gene matches. CDR3 length: 17 residues. Germline loops: CDR1 SGHRS, CDR2 YFSETQ. The entire variable domain, with the rest obtained from reference TRBV5-1 and TRBJ2-3, is as follows: KAGVTQTPRYLIKTRGQQVTLSCSPISGHRSVSWYQQTPGQGLQFLFEYFSETQRNKGNFPGRFSGRQFSNSRSEMNVSTLELGDSALYLCASSLGPSGIFADTQYFGPGTRLTVL.

This clone was counted at least ten times. The CDR3 loop reads CASSLLTGGDSPLHF. As DNA, the CDR3 is TGTGCCAGCAGCTTACTAACAGGGGGAGATTCACCCCTCCACTTT. The V gene is TRBV7-6, the J gene TRBJ1-6; TRBD1 matches at 8 bases. Germline V gene data show CDR1 as SGHVS and CDR2 as FNYEAQ. The length of the CDR3 is 15 residues. The J segment lost 8 bases and the V segment lost 2 bases, leaving 5 bases of the junction unmatched.

This clone was counted a few times. The chain uses TRBV28 and TRBJ1-2; no firm D call. V was pared by 4 bases and J by 8 bases, with 17 bases between. Germline V gene data show CDR1 as MDHEN and CDR2 as SYDVKM. The CDR3 covers 14 residues. CDR3 DNA sequence: TGTGCCAGCAGTTCTCTCAAACGAAGTGAGGGCTACACCTTC. It encodes CASSSLKRSEGYTF.

This clone has ten or more counts. The chain recombines TRBV29-1 with TRBJ2-1, with 8 bases that match TRBD1. V shed 8 bases and J 4 bases; nucleotides not matched to a gene: 16. The germline CDR1 and CDR2 sequences are SQVTM and ANQGSEA. There are 16 residues in the CDR3. CDR3 sequence reads: CSYTPMGTGDYNEQFF. The CDR3 DNA is TGCAGCTATACCCCTATGGGGACAGGCGATTACAATGAGCAGTTCTTC.

This clone occurred once. No conserved phenylalanine or tryptophan ends this CDR3, so it is likely a read error. The gene calls are TRBV11-1 and TRBJ2-1; D call uncertain. The V gene lost 5 bases and the J gene lost 4 bases, with 15 bases spanning the gap. Germline CDR1 SGHAT, CDR2 FQDESV (reference sequence). The CDR3 extends over 15 amino acids. In nucleotides, the CDR3 is TGTGCCAGCAGCGTTCTAGGTGGGTATTACAATGAGCAGTTCTCC. This translates into CASSVLGGYYNEQFS.

This clone was seen ten or more times. The sample holds other DNA sequences that translate to the same CDR3. The chain is built from TRBV11-3 and TRBJ2-2; D gene uncertain. This CDR3 region has 14 residues. Germline V gene data show CDR1 as SGHNT and CDR2 as YENEEA. Between the trimmed V and J ends, which lost 1 base and 4 bases, there was a span of 7 bases. The CDR3 coding sequence is TGTGCCAGCAGCTTAGCGGGTGGCACCGGGGAGCTGTTTTTT. Amino acids: CASSLAGGTGELFF. The complete variable domain, with remaining parts taken from reference TRBV11-3 and TRBJ2-2, reads EAGVVQSPRYKIIEKKQPVAFWCNPISGHNTLYWYLQNLGQGPELLIRYENEEAVDDSQLPKDRFSAERLKGVDSTLKIQPAELGDSAVYLCASSLAGGTGELFFGEGSRLTVL.

The chain links TRBV4-1 to TRBJ1-1, with D hard to call. The CDR3 runs 15 residues. Germline CDR1 MGHRA, CDR2 YSYEKL. V was pared by 4 bases and J by 1 base, with 13 bases between. The CDR3 spells CASSREHRQNTEAFF. CDR3 in DNA: TGCGCCAGCAGCCGAGAACACCGGCAGAACACTGAAGCTTTCTTT.